The entry below describes one T cell receptor (beta chain). The CDR3 extends over 15 amino acids. Germline loops: CDR1 MGHRA, CDR2 YSYEKL. Trimming at V came to 1 base and at J to 6 bases, leaving 7 bases not matched to a gene. Measured with immunoSEQ multiplex PCR; TCRdb has only the in-frame clones, and not every one. Seen here are about 96,000 clones, 90% observed once, and the top ten hold roughly 25%. This sample was included in a study of T cell responses to AZD1222 COVID-19 vaccine. The chain recombines TRBV4-1 with TRBJ2-7, with 9 bases that match TRBD1. The sequencing here drew on peripheral blood, taken on day 0 of AZD1222 vaccination. The TCR sequence derives from an adult in good health. The CDR3 reads CASSQVGTGRSEQYF. The CDR3 coding sequence is TGCGCCAGCAGCCAAGTAGGGACAGGGAGGAGCGAGCAGTACTTC.